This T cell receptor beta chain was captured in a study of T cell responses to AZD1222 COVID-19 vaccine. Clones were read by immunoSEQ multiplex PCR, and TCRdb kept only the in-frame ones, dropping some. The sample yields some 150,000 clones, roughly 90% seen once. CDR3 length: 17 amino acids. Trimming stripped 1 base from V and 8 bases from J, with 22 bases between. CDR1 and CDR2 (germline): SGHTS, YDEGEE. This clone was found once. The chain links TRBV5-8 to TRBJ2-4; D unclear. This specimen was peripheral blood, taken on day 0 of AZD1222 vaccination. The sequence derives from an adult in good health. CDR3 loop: CASSLNKGTTRADIQYF. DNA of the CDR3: TGTGCCAGCAGCTTGAATAAGGGTACTACCCGGGCGGACATTCAGTACTTC.